These 14 T cell receptor beta chains were sequenced from one sample in a study of T-cell memory formation after mild COVID-19 listed by TCRdb under 2021. Library construction relied on 5' RACE. Data came from an Illumina NovaSeq 6000. TCRdb reanalyzed the raw reads on its own, using fastp at Q25 for trimming and MiXCR for clone calling, and kept in-frame beta chains. Identical CDR3 protein sequences are pooled into one entry, listed with their most common genes and DNA. Present in this sample are 430,000 or so distinct CDR3 sequences, about 23% of which were seen just once. The ten largest account for roughly an eighth of the sample. Sequencing was done on a sample of PBMCs or a T cell subset sorted from them (not recorded which). These receptors all stem from an adult woman who had mild COVID-19 (a few samples of this study predate the infection). The sample titles of this study are shuffled in the database, so cell type and time point are left out; the donor was told from shared clones.

In nucleotides, the CDR3 is TGTGCCAGCAGTTCCTCCGGGACAGGGGTTTACGAGCAGTACTTC. This codes for CASSSSGTGVYEQYF. This sequence joins TRBV12-3 or TRBV12-4 and TRBJ2-7, with TRBD1 matching over 10 bases. Trimming cost V 4 bases and J 4 bases; bases outside gene matches: 7. The CDR3 loop spans 15 amino acids.

There are a few counts of this clonotype. This chain connects TRBV5-1 to TRBJ2-7, with TRBD2 identical over 9 bases. V lost 3 bases and J lost 4; bases outside the gene matches: 8. CDR3 length: 15 residues. Germline-derived CDR1 and CDR2 are SGHRS and YFSETQ. DNA for the CDR3: TGCGCCAGCAGCTACTTAGCGGGAGACAAATACGAGCAGTACTTC. Protein sequence: CASSYLAGDKYEQYF.

The rearrangement uses TRBV20-1 and TRBJ2-3; D unclear. Germline CDR1 and CDR2: DFQATT and SNEGSKA (reference sequence). The CDR3 runs 10 residues. CDR3 sequence reads: CSGWADTQYF. The CDR3 bases are TGCAGCGGTTGGGCAGATACGCAGTATTTT.

This chain links TRBV6-2 or TRBV6-3 with TRBJ2-7; 10 nucleotides match TRBD1. Germline V gives CDR1 MNHEY, CDR2 SVGEGT. V shed 2 bases and J 3 bases; nucleotides not matched to a gene: 7. The CDR3 contains 16 residues. The CDR3 coding sequence is TGTGCCAGCAGTTACGGGCCCCGGACAGGGGGCTACGAGCAGTACTTC. Translated, it gives CASSYGPRTGGYEQYF.

This rearrangement joins TRBV29-1 to TRBJ1-1; 9 bases align to TRBD1. The length of the CDR3 is 15 residues. In germline, CDR1 is SQVTM, CDR2 ANQGSEA. V trimming: 4 bases; J trimming: 0 bases; junction bases outside the gene matches: 6. CDR3 region: CSVGAGQGMNTEAFF. Here the CDR3 DNA reads TGCAGCGTTGGGGCGGGACAGGGAATGAACACTGAAGCTTTCTTT.

This clonotype appeared a few times. This chain links TRBV12-3 or TRBV12-4 with TRBJ2-5, with D possibly being TRBD1 (5 bases). This CDR3 is 14 amino acids long. The germline V and J ends were trimmed by 5 bases and 5 bases, with 15 bases remaining between them. In DNA, the CDR3 is TGTGCCAGCAGTCTTCACGGAGCAGGGGAGACCCAGTACTTC. Translating it yields CASSLHGAGETQYF.

The sample holds a few counts of this clonotype. The chain employs TRBV6-2 or TRBV6-3 and TRBJ1-5; 9 bases match TRBD1. In germline, CDR1 is MNHEY, CDR2 SVGEGT. The CDR3 contains 14 residues. CDR3 DNA sequence: TGTGCTTCACAGGGGGCTAATAGCAATCAGCCCCAGCATTTT. This codes for CASQGANSNQPQHF.

In nucleotides, the CDR3 is TGTGCCAGCAGTTCCAACAGGGTCTGTTTCTTT. Encoded protein: CASSSNRVCFF. This chain connects TRBV6-6 to TRBJ1-1, with D possibly TRBD1 on 6 matching bases. V was clipped by 4 bases and J by 13 bases, with 13 bases between them. Germline-derived CDR1 and CDR2 are MNHNY and SVGAGI (reference sequence). This CDR3 has 11 residues.

In DNA, the CDR3 is TGTGCCAGCAGTTTCGGGGACACCAAAAATTCACCCCTCCACTTT. Amino acid sequence: CASSFGDTKNSPLHF. The chain has TRBV7-9 and TRBJ1-6; possibly TRBD1 for D (6 bases). The CDR3 is 15 residues long. Germline-derived CDR1 and CDR2 are SEHNR and FQNEAQ (reference sequence). The ends were cut back, 6 bases at V and 7 bases at J, with 16 bases in the middle.

At least ten counts were recorded for this clonotype. The chain couples TRBV2 to TRBJ1-5; perhaps TRBD1 as D (6 bases). The CDR3 spans 14 residues. The germline V gene encodes CDR1 SNHLY and CDR2 FYNNEI. V lost 5 bases to trimming and J lost 0 bases, with 8 bases between them. The CDR3 DNA reads TGTGCCAGCAGTTTACAGGGTAGCAATCAGCCCCAGCATTTT. Translating gives CASSLQGSNQPQHF.

CDR3 bases: TGTGCCAGCAGCAGCCGGACTAGCGGGAGGAATGAGCAGTTCTTC. This gives the protein CASSSRTSGRNEQFF. J is TRBJ2-1 and V is TRBV13; 14 bases line up with TRBD2. After removal of 5 bases from V and 7 bases from J, the junction contained 4 bases not matched to a gene. CDR3 length: 15 amino acids. Germline CDR1 reads PRHDT; CDR2 reads FYEKMQ (reference sequence). Full variable domain (rest looked up from reference TRBV13 and TRBJ2-1): AAGVIQSPRHLIKEKRETATLKCYPIPRHDTVYWYQQGPGQDPQFLISFYEKMQSDKGSIPDRFSAQQFSDYHSELNMSSLELGDSALYFCASSSRTSGRNEQFFGPGTRLTVL.

This clonotype has only a few counts. The genes are TRBV2 and TRBJ1-2; 8 bases fit TRBD1. The germline V gene encodes CDR1 SNHLY and CDR2 FYNNEI. V was clipped by 4 bases and J by 4 bases; unmatched bases: 2. The CDR3 is 13 amino acids. CDR3 loop: CASSGDRGYGYTF. The CDR3 DNA follows: TGTGCCAGCAGTGGCGACAGGGGCTATGGCTACACCTTC.

CDR3 sequence reads: CASSGTPGDYGYTF. CDR3 nucleotides: TGTGCCAGTTCCGGGACGCCGGGGGACTATGGCTACACCTTC. This sequence joins TRBV14 and TRBJ1-2; TRBD1 might be the D (5 bases). The CDR3 length is 14 residues. Germline loops: CDR1 SGHDN, CDR2 FVKESK. V lost 9 bases and J 3 bases, leaving 17 bases between the germline ends.

This clonotype was picked up a small number of times. The gene calls are TRBV7-8 and TRBJ2-3; D call uncertain. The length of the CDR3 is 16 residues. Trimming took off 1 base at V and 0 bases at J, with 11 bases between the two ends. Per germline, CDR1 SGHVS and CDR2 FQNEAQ. This chain's CDR3 is CASSLDRATSTDTQYF. DNA of the CDR3: TGTGCCAGCAGCTTAGATAGAGCGACTAGCACAGATACGCAGTATTTT.